One sample yielded the 19 T cell receptor beta chains listed below, sequenced in a study of shared clonotypes between healthy human individuals. Using immunoSEQ multiplex PCR, the repertoire was profiled, and TCRdb retains in-frame clones only, with some absent. The sample yields about 1.5 million clones, over 95% seen once. The sample consisted of naive CD4+ T cells sorted from blood. Subset reported: CD45RA+ positively selected. The receptors here all came from a man aged 30 to 39 in good health.

The gene calls are TRBV29-1 and TRBJ2-5; D gene uncertain. Germline CDR1 reads SQVTM; CDR2 reads ANQGSEA. The CDR3 runs to 12 residues. V was shortened by 6 bases and J by 5 bases, with 13 bases between the two germline ends. The CDR3 DNA is TGCAGCGTAGCCTACCGGCGCGAGACCCAGTACTTC. As protein: CSVAYRRETQYF.

This rearrangement joins TRBV7-8 to TRBJ2-1, with TRBD2 identical over 12 bases. Germline V gene data show CDR1 as SGHVS and CDR2 as FQNEAQ. Trimming cost V 1 base and J 8 bases; bases outside gene matches: 12. CDR3 size: 18 residues. The CDR3 loop reads CASSLGRLAGGPGYEQFF. CDR3 nucleotide sequence: TGTGCCAGCAGCTTAGGTAGGCTAGCGGGAGGGCCAGGTTATGAGCAGTTCTTC.

The chain couples TRBV7-2 to TRBJ2-1; 10 bases agree with TRBD2. The CDR3 loop spans 14 amino acids. From germline, CDR1 is SGHTA and CDR2 FQGNSA. Trimming took 5 bases from V and 6 from J; bases not matched to a gene: 4. Here the CDR3 reads CASSPRTSGNEQFF. The CDR3 nucleotides read TGTGCCAGCAGCCCGAGGACTAGCGGCAATGAGCAGTTCTTC.

The chain couples TRBV7-9 to TRBJ2-1; 12 positions agree with TRBD2. CDR1 and CDR2 from the germline V gene are SEHNR and FQNEAQ (reference sequence). The junction had 7 bases not matched to a gene; V was cut back by 4 bases and J by 6 bases. This CDR3 comprises 16 residues. Written as DNA, the CDR3 is TGTGCCAGCAGCTCCCTAGCGGGAGGGCCCATCAATGAGCAGTTCTTC. It yields the protein CASSSLAGGPINEQFF.

This clone showed up just once. The rearrangement joins TRBV4-3 to TRBJ2-5; the D is unclear. Trimming stripped 4 bases from V and 4 bases from J, with 10 bases between. The CDR3 loop spans 13 amino acids. Looked up from germline, CDR1 is LGHNA and CDR2 is YSLEER. The DNA of the CDR3 is TGCGCCAGCAGCCCCTCGGCGGCAGAGACCCAGTACTTC. Residues: CASSPSAAETQYF.

The chain has TRBV7-6 and TRBJ2-1; 12 bases match TRBD2. V shed 3 bases, J shed 8 bases, and the junction held 11 bases outside the gene matches. CDR3 length: 17 amino acids. CDR1 is SGHVS, CDR2 FNYEAQ, per germline. The CDR3 DNA reads TGTGCCAGCAGCTTTAATCCCGGACTAGCGGGACGGGATGAGCAGTTCTTC. It codes for CASSFNPGLAGRDEQFF. Full variable domain (outside the CDR3, taken from reference TRBV7-6 and TRBJ2-1): GAGVSQSPRYKVTKRGQDVALRCDPISGHVSLYWYRQALGQGPEFLTYFNYEAQQDKSGLPNDRFSAERPEGSISTLTIQRTEQRDSAMYRCASSFNPGLAGRDEQFFGPGTRLTVL.

On this clone itself: Within the sample, other DNA sequences also encode this same CDR3. The chain is built from TRBV19 and TRBJ1-2; D remains ambiguous. The germline gives CDR1 LNHDA, CDR2 SQIVND (reference sequence). The CDR3 consists of 10 residues. With 6 bases removed from V and 3 bases from J, the gap between germline ends came to 2 bases. The CDR3, as DNA: TGTGCCAGTAGCCACTATGGCTACACCTTC. Translating it yields CASSHYGYTF. Using reference TRBV19 and TRBJ1-2 for the parts outside the CDR3, the full variable domain is DGGITQSPKYLFRKEGQNVTLSCEQNLNHDAMYWYRQDPGQGLRLIYYSQIVNDFQKGDIAEGYSVSREKKESFPLTVTSAQKNPTAFYLCASSHYGYTFGSGTRLTVV.

J is TRBJ2-7 and V is TRBV5-1; D tentatively reads TRBD1 or TRBD2 (6 bases each). V was clipped by 0 bases and J by 1 base, with 17 bases between them. CDR3 length: 17 residues. Germline V gene data show CDR1 as SGHRS and CDR2 as YFSETQ. The CDR3 DNA is TGCGCCAGCAGCTTGGTACAGGGAGGTTCAGAATCCTACGAGCAGTACTTC. Translating gives CASSLVQGGSESYEQYF. Full variable domain (remainder filled in from reference TRBV5-1 and TRBJ2-7): KAGVTQTPRYLIKTRGQQVTLSCSPISGHRSVSWYQQTPGQGLQFLFEYFSETQRNKGNFPGRFSGRQFSNSRSEMNVSTLELGDSALYLCASSLVQGGSESYEQYFGPGTRLTVT.

This rearrangement joins TRBV14 to TRBJ2-1; the match to TRBD2 covers 11 bases. The CDR3 spans 15 residues. The J segment lost 4 bases and the V segment lost 3 bases, leaving 2 bases of the junction unmatched. The germline gives CDR1 SGHDN, CDR2 FVKESK. The CDR3 is CASSQGTSGYNEQFF. CDR3 bases: TGTGCCAGCAGCCAGGGGACTAGCGGTTACAATGAGCAGTTCTTC.

This clone showed up just once. CDR3 sequence (DNA): TGTGCCAGCAGTTACTCAGTGGGCTTCTCCTACAATGAGCAGTTCTTC. Its translation is CASSYSVGFSYNEQFF. This chain uses TRBV6-5 with TRBJ2-1; D not resolved. The CDR3 extends over 16 amino acids. Between the trimmed V and J ends, which lost 0 bases and 0 bases, there was a span of 9 bases. The V gene's germline CDR1 is MNHEY and CDR2 SVGAGI.

The chain uses TRBV27 and TRBJ2-1; D is unresolved. V was pared by 4 bases and J by 0 bases, with 19 bases between. This CDR3 is built from 18 residues. The germline gives CDR1 MNHEY, CDR2 SMNVEV (reference sequence). The CDR3 is CASSSQSSYGNSYNEQFF. The CDR3 bases are TGTGCCAGCAGTTCTCAGTCTTCCTACGGCAACTCCTACAATGAGCAGTTCTTC.

The rearrangement links TRBV27 to TRBJ2-1; D gene ambiguous. CDR3 length: 14 amino acids. CDR1 is MNHEY and CDR2 is SMNVEV in the germline V gene (reference sequence). The V end lost 3 bases, the J end lost 4 bases, and 10 bases lay between the germline ends. The CDR3 here is CASSFRLVYNEQFF. CDR3 DNA sequence: TGTGCCAGCAGTTTCAGACTGGTATACAATGAGCAGTTCTTC.

This clone was detected once. CDR3 amino acids: CASSSSFRVVSEKLFF. The DNA for the CDR3 is TGTGCCAGCAGCTCTTCGTTCAGGGTTGTATCGGAAAAACTGTTTTTT. The rearrangement joins TRBV7-9 to TRBJ1-4, with D possibly matching TRBD1 (5 bases). The CDR3 extends over 16 amino acids. V gave up 4 bases and J gave up 8 bases, with 20 bases separating them. Germline lookup yields CDR1 SEHNR and CDR2 FQNEAQ (reference sequence). The full variable domain, its missing parts supplied by reference TRBV7-9 and TRBJ1-4, is DTGVSQNPRHKITKRGQNVTFRCDPISEHNRLYWYRQTLGQGPEFLTYFQNEAQLEKSRLLSDRFSAERPKGSFSTLEIQRTEQGDSAMYLCASSSSFRVVSEKLFFGSGTQLSVL.

This clone appeared a single time. The V call is TRBV19, the J call TRBJ1-1; possibly TRBD1 for D (5 bases). CDR3 length: 16 amino acids. Germline V CDR1 and CDR2: LNHDA, SQIVND (reference sequence). Trimming removed 4 bases at V and 3 bases at J, with 18 bases between. CDR3: CASSSTGTSRHTEAFF. The CDR3 nucleotides are TGTGCCAGTAGTAGCACCGGGACTTCACGGCACACTGAAGCTTTCTTT.

V and J are TRBV6-1 and TRBJ1-5, with no clear D. The V gene lost 0 bases and the J gene lost 0 bases, with 9 bases spanning the gap. CDR3 size: 16 residues. Germline assignment: CDR1 MNHNS and CDR2 SASEGT. CDR3 loop: CASSEAWLYSNQPQHF. The CDR3 region has the DNA TGTGCCAGCAGTGAAGCTTGGCTATATAGCAATCAGCCCCAGCATTTT.

The DNA for the CDR3 is TGTGCCAGCAGTTACTCCGCAGGGGAAAACTACGAGCAGTACTTC. It encodes CASSYSAGENYEQYF. The genes are TRBV6-5 and TRBJ2-7; D possibly corresponds to TRBD1 (6 bases). Germline lookup yields CDR1 MNHEY and CDR2 SVGAGI. The CDR3 runs to 15 residues. The V gene lost 0 bases and the J gene lost 3 bases, with 12 bases spanning the gap.

The chain recombines TRBV5-5 with TRBJ2-1, with 8 bases matching TRBD2. The CDR3 is 16 residues long. CDR1 is SGHKS, CDR2 YYEKEE, per germline (reference sequence). Trimming cost V 4 bases and J 0 bases; bases outside gene matches: 6. The CDR3 sequence: CASSPGLANSYNEQFF. In DNA, the CDR3 is TGTGCCAGCAGCCCCGGACTAGCTAACTCCTACAATGAGCAGTTCTTC.

The chain links TRBV11-3 to TRBJ2-1; TRBD2 agrees at 9 bases. The CDR3 contains 16 residues. The V and J ends lost 1 base and 6 bases, in that order; junction bases with no gene match: 7. Germline V gives CDR1 SGHNT, CDR2 YENEEA. The chain's CDR3 is CASSLGFQREANEQFF. The CDR3 DNA is TGTGCCAGCAGCTTAGGGTTTCAGCGGGAGGCCAATGAGCAGTTCTTC.

This clone has just one count. The chain joins TRBV6-1 to TRBJ1-1; D uncertain. CDR1 and CDR2 (germline): MNHNS, SASEGT. The CDR3 covers 14 residues. V lost 2 bases to trimming and J lost 4 bases, with 11 bases between them. CDR3 coding DNA: TGTGCCAGCAGTGAACGTATAGGGCCCACTGAAGCTTTCTTT. It is translated as CASSERIGPTEAFF.